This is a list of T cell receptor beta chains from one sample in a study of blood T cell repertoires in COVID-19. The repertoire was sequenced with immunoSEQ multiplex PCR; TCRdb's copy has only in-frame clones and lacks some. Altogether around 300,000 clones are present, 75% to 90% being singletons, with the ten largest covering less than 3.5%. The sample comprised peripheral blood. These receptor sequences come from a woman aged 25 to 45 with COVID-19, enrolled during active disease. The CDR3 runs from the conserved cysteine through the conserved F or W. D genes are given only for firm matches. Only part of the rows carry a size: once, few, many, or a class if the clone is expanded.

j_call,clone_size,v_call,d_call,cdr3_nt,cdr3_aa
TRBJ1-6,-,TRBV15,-,TGTGCCACCAGCAGAGTGGGGACACCTAATTCACCCCTCCACTTT,CATSRVGTPNSPLHF
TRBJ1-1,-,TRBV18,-,TGTGCCAGCTCACCCTCCGGGGGAGCGGGAACTGAAGCTTTCTTT,CASSPSGGAGTEAFF
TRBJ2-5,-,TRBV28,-,TGTGCCAGCAGCCCAAAAGAGACCCAGTACTTC,CASSPKETQYF
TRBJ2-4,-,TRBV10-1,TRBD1,TGCGCCAGCAGTTACAGGGGTGCCGGAGACATTCAGTACTTC,CASSYRGAGDIQYF
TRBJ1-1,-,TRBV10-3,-,TGTGCCATCAGTGGAACAGGGAGCCTGGGGGCTGAAGCTTTCTTT,CAISGTGSLGAEAFF
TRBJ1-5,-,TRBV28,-,TGTGCCAGCAAAATAGGGGATAGGGGTCAGCCCCAGCATTTT,CASKIGDRGQPQHF
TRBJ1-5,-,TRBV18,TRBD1,TGTGCCAGCTCACAGACAGGGGGCGGTCAGCCCCAGCATTTT,CASSQTGGGQPQHF
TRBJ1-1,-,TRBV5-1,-,TGCGCCAGCAGCTTCAGGGAACACGCCACTGAAGCTTTCTTT,CASSFREHATEAFF
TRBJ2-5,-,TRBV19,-,TGTGCCAGTAGTACCGACAGATCGCAAGAGACCCAGTACTTC,CASSTDRSQETQYF
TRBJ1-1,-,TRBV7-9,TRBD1,TGTGCCAGCAGCTTACCGACAGGGAGAAGAGCTGAAGCTTTCTTT,CASSLPTGRRAEAFF
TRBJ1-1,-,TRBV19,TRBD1,TGTGCCAGTAGTATAACAGGGGCGGTTGGAGCTTTCTTT,CASSITGAVGAFF
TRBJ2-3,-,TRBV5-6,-,TGTGCCAGCAGCTCGATGACAGGTGGGCCAGATACGCAGTATTTT,CASSSMTGGPDTQYF
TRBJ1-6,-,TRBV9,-,TGTGCCAGCAGCGTGAATGGCAACTATAATTCACCCCTCCACTTT,CASSVNGNYNSPLHF
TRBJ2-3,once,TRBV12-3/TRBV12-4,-,TGTGCCAGCAGGCAACAGGAATCGGGTGCGCAGTATTTT,CASRQQESGAQYF
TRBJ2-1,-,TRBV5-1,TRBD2,TGCGCCAGCAGCTTGGGACTAGCGGGAGTAGTTCATGAGCAGTTCTTC,CASSLGLAGVVHEQFF
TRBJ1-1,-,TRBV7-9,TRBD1,TGTGCCAGCAGCAACCGACAGGGCGTGAACACTGAAGCTTTCTTT,CASSNRQGVNTEAFF
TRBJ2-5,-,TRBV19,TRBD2,TGTGCCAGTAGTATACAACCTGGGACTAGCGGGAACGTGGCCCAGTACTTC,CASSIQPGTSGNVAQYF
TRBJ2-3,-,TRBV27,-,TGTGCCAGCAGTTTATCAGGCAGGGGGGATGTAGATACGCAGTATTTT,CASSLSGRGDVDTQYF
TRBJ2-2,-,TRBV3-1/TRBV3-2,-,TGTGCCAGCAGCCAATCCCGCGGGACCGGGGAGCTGTTTTTT,CASSQSRGTGELFF
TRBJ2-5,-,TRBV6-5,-,TGTGCCAGCAGTTACTCCCGGGGTCCTCAAGAGACCCAGTACTTC,CASSYSRGPQETQYF
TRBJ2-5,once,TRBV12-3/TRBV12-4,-,TGTGCCAGCAGTGCCCCGAGGGAGACCCAGTACTTC,CASSAPRETQYF
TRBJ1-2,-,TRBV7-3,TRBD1,TGTGCCAGCAGCCCCTTCGAGGGGGCCTATGGCTACACCTTC,CASSPFEGAYGYTF
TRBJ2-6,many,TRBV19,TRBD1,TGTGCCAGTAGCACAGGGGCTGGGGCCAACGTCCTGACTTTC,CASSTGAGANVLTF
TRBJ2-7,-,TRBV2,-,TGTGCCGTAATTAAACAGGCCTCCTACGAGCAGTACTTC,CAVIKQASYEQYF
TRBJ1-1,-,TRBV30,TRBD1,TGTGCCTGGAGTCCTCACCAGGGGGCGTTCACTGAAGCTTTCTTT,CAWSPHQGAFTEAFF
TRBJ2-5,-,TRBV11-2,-,TGTGCCAGCAGCTTAGTCGCAGTCCAAGAGACCCAGTACTTC,CASSLVAVQETQYF
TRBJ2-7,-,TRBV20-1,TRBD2,TGCAGTGCTAGTGTAGCGGGAGTCGGAAGCGAGCAGTACTTC,CSASVAGVGSEQYF
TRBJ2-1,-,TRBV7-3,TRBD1,TGTGCCAGCAGCCCAGCTCCGGGACAGGGGGCCTATGAGCAGTTCTTC,CASSPAPGQGAYEQFF
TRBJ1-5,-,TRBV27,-,TGTGCCAGCAGACGCTATTCAGGGGAGGGTCAGCCCCAGCATTTT,CASRRYSGEGQPQHF
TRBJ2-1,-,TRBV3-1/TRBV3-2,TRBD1,TGTGCCAGCAGCCTTCGGACAGGGAACAATGAGCAGTTCTTC,CASSLRTGNNEQFF